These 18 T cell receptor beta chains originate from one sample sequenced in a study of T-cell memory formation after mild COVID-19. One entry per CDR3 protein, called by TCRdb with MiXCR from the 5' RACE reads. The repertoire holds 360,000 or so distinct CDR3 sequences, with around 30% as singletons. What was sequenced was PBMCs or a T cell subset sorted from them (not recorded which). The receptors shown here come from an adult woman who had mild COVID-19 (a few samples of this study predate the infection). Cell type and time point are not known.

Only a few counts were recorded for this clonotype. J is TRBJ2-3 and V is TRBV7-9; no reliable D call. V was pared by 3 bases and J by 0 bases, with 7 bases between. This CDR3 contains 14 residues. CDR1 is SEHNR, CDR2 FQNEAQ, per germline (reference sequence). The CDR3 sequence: CASSFMASTDTQYF. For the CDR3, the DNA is TGTGCCAGCAGCTTTATGGCTAGCACAGATACGCAGTATTTT.

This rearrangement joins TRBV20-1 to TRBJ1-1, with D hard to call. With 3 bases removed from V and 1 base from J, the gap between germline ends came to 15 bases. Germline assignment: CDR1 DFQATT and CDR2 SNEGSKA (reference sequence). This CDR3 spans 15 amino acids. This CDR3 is CSARSLRGGNTEAFF. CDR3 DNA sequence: TGCAGTGCTAGGTCTCTCCGCGGCGGGAACACTGAAGCTTTCTTT.

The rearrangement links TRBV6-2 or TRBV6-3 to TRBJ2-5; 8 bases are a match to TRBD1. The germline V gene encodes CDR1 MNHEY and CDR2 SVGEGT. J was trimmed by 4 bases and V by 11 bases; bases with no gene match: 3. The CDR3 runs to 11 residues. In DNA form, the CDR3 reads TGTGCCGGAGGACAGGGAGAGACCCAGTACTTC. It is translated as CAGGQGETQYF.

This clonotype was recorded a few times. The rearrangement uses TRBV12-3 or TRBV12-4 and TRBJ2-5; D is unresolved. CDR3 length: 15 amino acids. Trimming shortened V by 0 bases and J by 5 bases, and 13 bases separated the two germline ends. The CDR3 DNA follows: TGTGCCAGCAGTTTAGCCGAATCAATCGGGGAGACCCAGTACTTC. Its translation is CASSLAESIGETQYF.

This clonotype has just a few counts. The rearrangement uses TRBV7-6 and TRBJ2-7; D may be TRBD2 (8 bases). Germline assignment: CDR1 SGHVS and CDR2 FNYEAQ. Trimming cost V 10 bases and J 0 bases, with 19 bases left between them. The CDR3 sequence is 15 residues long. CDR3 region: CAIPGGTAFSYEQYF. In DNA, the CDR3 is TGTGCCATCCCGGGGGGGACAGCCTTCTCCTACGAGCAGTACTTC.

CDR3 loop: CASRDRTNTGELFF. CDR3 bases: TGCGCCAGCCGAGACAGGACGAACACCGGGGAGCTGTTTTTT. The chain employs TRBV5-1 and TRBJ2-2, with a tentative D call TRBD1 (6 bases). This CDR3 is built from 14 residues. Trimming pared 7 bases from V and 0 bases from J, leaving 10 bases between. Per germline, CDR1 SGHRS and CDR2 YFSETQ.

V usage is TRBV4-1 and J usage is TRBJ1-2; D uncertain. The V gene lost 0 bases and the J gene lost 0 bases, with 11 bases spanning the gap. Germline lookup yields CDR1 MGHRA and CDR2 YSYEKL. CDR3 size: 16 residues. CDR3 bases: TGCGCCAGCAGCCAAGACCCGACGGCTGCTAACTATGGCTACACCTTC. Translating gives CASSQDPTAANYGYTF.

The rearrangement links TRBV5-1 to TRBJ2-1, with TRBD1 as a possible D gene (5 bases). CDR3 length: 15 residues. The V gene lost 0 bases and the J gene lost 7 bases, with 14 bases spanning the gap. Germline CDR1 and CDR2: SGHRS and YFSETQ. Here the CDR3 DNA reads TGCGCCAGCAGCTTGGGGGGCTCCAACCCGAATGAGCAGTTCTTC. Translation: CASSLGGSNPNEQFF.

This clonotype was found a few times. CDR3 protein: CASSLDGSGANVLTF. CDR3 in DNA: TGCGCCAGCAGCTTGGACGGGAGTGGGGCCAACGTCCTGACTTTC. The V and J genes are TRBV5-1 and TRBJ2-6; D possibly corresponds to TRBD2 (6 bases). Germline assignment: CDR1 SGHRS and CDR2 YFSETQ. The CDR3 sequence is 15 residues long. Deletions cut 0 bases from V and 3 bases from J, with 7 bases between.

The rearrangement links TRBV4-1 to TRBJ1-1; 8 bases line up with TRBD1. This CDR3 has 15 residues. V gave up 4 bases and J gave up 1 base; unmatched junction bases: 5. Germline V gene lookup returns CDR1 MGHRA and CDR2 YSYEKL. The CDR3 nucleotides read TGCGCCAGCAGCCCGGGACAGGCCTGGAACACTGAAGCTTTCTTT. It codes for CASSPGQAWNTEAFF.

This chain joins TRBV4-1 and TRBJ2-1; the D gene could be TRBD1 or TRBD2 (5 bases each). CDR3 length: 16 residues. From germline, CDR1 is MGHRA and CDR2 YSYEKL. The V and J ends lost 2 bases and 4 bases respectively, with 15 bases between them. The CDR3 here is CASSQFRDPTYNEQFF. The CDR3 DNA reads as TGCGCCAGCAGCCAATTTAGGGACCCAACTTACAATGAGCAGTTCTTC.

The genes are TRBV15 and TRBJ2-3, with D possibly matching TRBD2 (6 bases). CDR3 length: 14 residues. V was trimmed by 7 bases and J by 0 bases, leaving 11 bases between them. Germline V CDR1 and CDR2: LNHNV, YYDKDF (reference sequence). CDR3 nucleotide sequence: TGTGCCACCACCGGGCTAGCGAGCACAGATACGCAGTATTTT. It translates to CATTGLASTDTQYF.

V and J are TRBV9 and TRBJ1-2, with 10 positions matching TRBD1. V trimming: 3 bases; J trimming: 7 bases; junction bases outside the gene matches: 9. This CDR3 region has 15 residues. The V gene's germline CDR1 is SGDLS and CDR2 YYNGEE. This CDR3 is CASSGHLTGGIGYTF. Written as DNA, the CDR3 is TGTGCCAGCAGCGGCCACCTGACAGGGGGCATTGGCTACACCTTC.

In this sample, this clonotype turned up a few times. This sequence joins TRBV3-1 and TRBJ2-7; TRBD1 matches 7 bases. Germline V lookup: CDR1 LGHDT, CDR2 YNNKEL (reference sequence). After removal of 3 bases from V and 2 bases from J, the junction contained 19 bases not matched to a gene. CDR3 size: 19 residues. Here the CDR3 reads CASSQVPGQPGTRPYEQYF. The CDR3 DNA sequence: TGTGCCAGCAGCCAGGTCCCGGGACAGCCTGGGACGAGACCCTACGAGCAGTACTTC.

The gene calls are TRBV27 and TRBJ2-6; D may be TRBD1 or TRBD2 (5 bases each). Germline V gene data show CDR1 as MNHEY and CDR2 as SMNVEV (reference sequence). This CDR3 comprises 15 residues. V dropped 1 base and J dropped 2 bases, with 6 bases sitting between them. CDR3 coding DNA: TGTGCCAGCAGTTTATTGGGGGCTGGGGCCAACGTCCTGACTTTC. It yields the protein CASSLLGAGANVLTF.

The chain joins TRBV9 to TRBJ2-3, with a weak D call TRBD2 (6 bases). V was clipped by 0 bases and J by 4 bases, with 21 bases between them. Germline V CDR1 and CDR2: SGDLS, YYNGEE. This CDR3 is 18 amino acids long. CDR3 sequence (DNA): TGTGCCAGCAGCGTAGTGAGTGCCACCGTCGGGGGTGCAGATACGCAGTATTTT. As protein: CASSVVSATVGGADTQYF.

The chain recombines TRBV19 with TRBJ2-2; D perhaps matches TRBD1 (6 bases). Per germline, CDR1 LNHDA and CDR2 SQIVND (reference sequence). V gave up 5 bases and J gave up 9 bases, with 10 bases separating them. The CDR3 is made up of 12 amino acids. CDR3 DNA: TGTGCCAGTAGTCAGGGGATCCGGGAGCTGTTTTTT. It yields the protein CASSQGIRELFF.

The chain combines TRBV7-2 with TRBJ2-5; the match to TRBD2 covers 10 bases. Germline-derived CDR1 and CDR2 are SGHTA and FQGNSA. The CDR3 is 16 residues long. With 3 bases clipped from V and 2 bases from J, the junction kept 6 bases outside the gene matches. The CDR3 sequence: CASSFRTSGLQETQYF. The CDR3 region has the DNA TGTGCCAGCAGCTTCAGGACTAGCGGCTTACAAGAGACCCAGTACTTC.